A single T cell receptor beta chain is shown here with its context. The antigen is unknown. This sample stems from a study of siplizumab effects on memory and regulatory T cells. General study findings and limits: Siplizumab brought about a significant reduction in alloreactive sequences traceable to unstimulated CD4+ memory cells. Where siplizumab was present, mappable alloreactive CD4+ clones averaged 68.8% Treg-derived, compared with 25% to 30% in controls. The diversity of naive T cells seemed greater than that of memory cells, and their alloresponse contribution seemed major.

Unmatched junction bases numbered 4, after V lost 4 bases and J lost 5 bases. CDR3 length: 14 amino acids. Germline V CDR1 and CDR2: SGDLS, YYNGEE. Data came from immunoSEQ multiplex PCR; TCRdb stores just in-frame clones and leaves some out. Found here are 50,000 to 70,000 clones, just over 95% of them singletons; the top ten hold about 0.1%. The rearrangement uses TRBV9 and TRBJ2-7; 12 bases are shared with TRBD1. Material: naive CD8+ T cells sorted from blood. This clonotype was obtained from a human donor in good health. Here the CDR3 reads CASSPGTGGDEQYF. CDR3 coding DNA: TGTGCCAGCAGCCCCGGGACAGGGGGCGACGAGCAGTACTTC.